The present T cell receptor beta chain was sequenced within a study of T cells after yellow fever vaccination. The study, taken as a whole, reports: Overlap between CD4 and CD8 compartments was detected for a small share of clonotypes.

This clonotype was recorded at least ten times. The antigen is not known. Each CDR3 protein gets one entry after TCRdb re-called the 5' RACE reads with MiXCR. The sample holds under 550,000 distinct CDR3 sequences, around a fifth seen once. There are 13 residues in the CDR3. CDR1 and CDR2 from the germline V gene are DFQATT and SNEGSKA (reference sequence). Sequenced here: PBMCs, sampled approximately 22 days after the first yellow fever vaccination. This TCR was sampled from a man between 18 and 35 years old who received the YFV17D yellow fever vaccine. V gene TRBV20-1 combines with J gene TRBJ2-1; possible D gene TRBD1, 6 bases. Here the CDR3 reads CSRLGGRYNEQFF. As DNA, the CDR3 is TGCAGCCGCCTAGGGGGAAGATACAATGAGCAGTTCTTC.